Given below is one T cell receptor beta chain in context. The data originate from a study of molecular identifiers for immune sequencing clone quantification. TCRdb passed the PCR reads through MiXCR, listing each CDR3 protein once. Found here are approximately 550,000 distinct CDR3 sequences, 20% to 25% of them singletons; the top ten hold around 0.84%. Looked up from germline, CDR1 is SEHNR and CDR2 is FQNEAQ (reference sequence). V shed 5 bases and J 3 bases; nucleotides not matched to a gene: 6. The CDR3 sequence is 15 residues long. The specimen was naive CD8+ T cells from blood, with Jurkat cell RNA spiked in. This sample's subset: FACS-sorted CD8+CD4-CCR7+CD45RA+ naive T cells. The rearrangement links TRBV7-9 to TRBJ2-1; 8 nucleotides agree with TRBD1. This TCR was recovered from a human donor in good health. Some libraries in this study had Jurkat cell RNA spiked in. CDR3 DNA sequence: TGTGCCAGCAGCCATGGACAGGGAGACTACAATGAGCAGTTCTTC. This sequence encodes CASSHGQGDYNEQFF.